The subject of this entry is one T cell receptor beta chain. Profiled with immunoSEQ multiplex PCR; TCRdb holds only in-frame clones, not every one. The sample carries 200,000 to 300,000 clones, roughly 90% recorded once. Self-reported history from a screening survey and questionnaire set each donor's cohort. The data were obtained in a study of blood T cell repertoires in COVID-19. Looking at the study overall: In each case, the material was cDNA or gDNA derived from T cells, B-cell-depleted T cells, or PBMCs.

V dropped 4 bases and J dropped 4 bases, with 9 bases sitting between them. Germline V CDR1 and CDR2: SGHNT, YYREEE (reference sequence). The CDR3 is 13 amino acids. The V call is TRBV5-4, the J call TRBJ1-3; D is undetermined. Specimen: PBMCs or T cells enriched from blood (not recorded which). The source of this sequence is a woman aged 25 to 39 with acute COVID-19. CDR3 bases: TGTGCCAGCAGCCAGAACAGAGGAAACACCATATATTTT. Amino acids: CASSQNRGNTIYF. The whole variable domain, filled in from reference TRBV5-4 and TRBJ1-3, reads ETGVTQSPTHLIKTRGQQVTLRCSSQSGHNTVSWYQQALGQGPQFIFQYYREEENGRGNFPPRFSGLQFPNYSSELNVNALELDDSALYLCASSQNRGNTIYFGEGSWLTVV.